These 14 T cell receptor beta chains came from one sample sequenced in a study of beta chain features in type 1 diabetes. All of the isolated RNA was reverse transcribed, so expressed TCRB transcripts were sequenced. The assay was immunoSEQ multiplex PCR, and TCRdb's table has in-frame clones only and misses some. The sample yields around 290,000 clones, roughly 8% seen once. Sample: central memory CD4+ T cells from blood. The origin of the receptors is a woman in her late teens or twenties in good health.

This clone appeared a few times. The chain links TRBV29-1 to TRBJ1-2, with 7 bases matching TRBD1. Per the germline V gene, CDR1 is SQVTM and CDR2 is ANQGSEA. V dropped 4 bases and J dropped 5; count of bases not matched to a gene: 7. The CDR3 length is 13 residues. CDR3 coding DNA: TGCAGCGTTGGTACAGGGGATGGGTATGGCTACACCTTC. It is translated as CSVGTGDGYGYTF.

The rearrangement joins TRBV14 to TRBJ2-5; D is perhaps TRBD2 (6 bases). Germline assignment: CDR1 SGHDN and CDR2 FVKESK. V lost 1 base to trimming and J lost 5 bases, with 14 bases between them. This CDR3 contains 15 residues. The CDR3 nucleotides are TGTGCCAGCAGCCAAGGTCTAACCAGCGGGGAGACCCAGTACTTC. Translated: CASSQGLTSGETQYF. Full variable domain (remainder filled in from reference TRBV14 and TRBJ2-5): EAGVTQFPSHSVIEKGQTVTLRCDPISGHDNLYWYRRVMGKEIKFLLHFVKESKQDESGMPNNRFLAERTGGTYSTLKVQPAELEDSGVYFCASSQGLTSGETQYFGPGTRLLVL.

This clone was counted only a few times. The V gene is TRBV5-1, the J gene TRBJ1-2, with TRBD1 identical over 8 bases. V lost 4 bases to trimming and J lost 1 base; unmatched junction nucleotides: 3. This CDR3 has 14 amino acids. Germline V gene data show CDR1 as SGHRS and CDR2 as YFSETQ. The CDR3 DNA is TGCGCCAGCAGCCCCGGACAGGGTAACTATGGCTACACCTTC. Its translation: CASSPGQGNYGYTF.

This clone came up a few times. The chain links TRBV19 to TRBJ2-3, with 7 nucleotides matching TRBD1. Germline-derived CDR1 and CDR2 are LNHDA and SQIVND (reference sequence). V gave up 8 bases and J gave up 3 bases; unmatched junction bases: 5. The CDR3 has 13 amino acids. For the CDR3, the DNA is TGTGCCAGTGCGCAGGGGGTGACAGATACGCAGTATTTT. It yields the protein CASAQGVTDTQYF.

The J gene is TRBJ2-1, the V gene TRBV5-6; 7 nucleotides line up with TRBD1. The V segment lost 6 bases and the J segment 0 bases; nucleotides outside the gene matches: 18. Germline V gene lookup returns CDR1 SGHDT and CDR2 YYEEEE. The CDR3 contains 19 residues. CDR3: CASKPTGLVGGVSYNEQFF. CDR3 coding DNA: TGTGCCAGCAAACCTACAGGACTGGTAGGGGGCGTCTCCTACAATGAGCAGTTCTTC.

The chain couples TRBV5-6 to TRBJ1-2; a possible D gene is TRBD1 (5 bases). This CDR3 has 14 amino acids. Germline lookup yields CDR1 SGHDT and CDR2 YYEEEE. V lost 0 bases and J 2 bases, leaving 8 bases between the germline ends. The CDR3, as DNA: TGTGCCAGCAGCTTGGAAGGGGCGAACTATGGCTACACCTTC. As protein: CASSLEGANYGYTF.

This clone turned up a few times. This chain uses TRBV7-2 with TRBJ1-2, with D hard to call. The germline V gene encodes CDR1 SGHTA and CDR2 FQGNSA. V was pared by 1 base and J by 4 bases, with 4 bases between. The CDR3 covers 12 residues. CDR3 in amino acids: CASSLESYGYTF. The CDR3 bases are TGTGCCAGCAGCTTAGAATCCTATGGCTACACCTTC.

The CDR3 spells CASSLLGQGNQPQHF. The CDR3 DNA reads TGTGCCAGCAGTTTACTTGGACAGGGCAATCAGCCCCAGCATTTT. The chain has TRBV27 and TRBJ1-5; 7 positions agree with TRBD1. CDR1 MNHEY and CDR2 SMNVEV come from the germline V gene (reference sequence). The CDR3 consists of 15 residues. The V and J ends lost 2 bases and 2 bases, in that order; junction bases with no gene match: 3.

The rearrangement uses TRBV15 and TRBJ1-1; 10 positions match TRBD1. Germline CDR1 LNHNV, CDR2 YYDKDF (reference sequence). The CDR3 length is 16 residues. The trim removed 3 bases at V and 7 bases at J, leaving 11 bases unmatched. The CDR3 sequence is CATSRPPGQGLGEAFF. Written as DNA, the CDR3 is TGTGCCACCAGCAGGCCCCCGGGACAGGGGTTAGGTGAAGCTTTCTTT. The entire variable domain, with the rest obtained from reference TRBV15 and TRBJ1-1, is as follows: DAMVIQNPRYQVTQFGKPVTLSCSQTLNHNVMYWYQQKSSQAPKLLFHYYDKDFNNEADTPDNFQSRRPNTSFCFLDIRSPGLGDTAMYLCATSRPPGQGLGEAFFGQGTRLTVV.

The table lists this clone with a few counts. This likely stems from a read error, as it lies one base from a far larger clone. In the same sample, other DNA sequences code for this CDR3. This chain uses TRBV4-1 with TRBJ2-7, with a tentative D call TRBD2 (5 bases). The germline V gene has CDR1 MGHRA and CDR2 YSYEKL. V lost 3 bases to trimming and J lost 2 bases, with 14 bases between them. The length of the CDR3 is 15 residues. The CDR3 nucleotides are TGCGCCAGCAGCCATACTTTCCTGGAGGCCTACGAGCAGTACTTC. Amino acid sequence: CASSHTFLEAYEQYF.

This clone was observed a handful of times. This chain joins TRBV7-2 and TRBJ1-5, with D possibly TRBD1 on 6 matching bases. The CDR3 has 16 amino acids. V shed 3 bases and J shed 2 bases, with 14 bases lying between them. Germline V gene lookup returns CDR1 SGHTA and CDR2 FQGNSA. CDR3 region: CASSFPGAHGNQPQHF. CDR3 in DNA: TGTGCCAGCAGCTTCCCGGGGGCCCATGGCAATCAGCCCCAGCATTTT.

The gene calls are TRBV27 and TRBJ1-6; D is uncertain. CDR1 is MNHEY, CDR2 SMNVEV, per germline (reference sequence). The CDR3 spans 16 residues. The ends were cut back, 4 bases at V and 9 bases at J, with 19 bases in the middle. The CDR3, as DNA: TGTGCCAGCAGTTATCCACACTCCGGTTCCTCTTCACCCCTCCACTTT. This gives the protein CASSYPHSGSSSPLHF.

The chain combines TRBV9 with TRBJ2-1, with a tentative D call TRBD2 (6 bases). The CDR3 runs to 15 residues. CDR1 and CDR2 (germline): SGDLS, YYNGEE. V lost 2 bases and J 0 bases, leaving 9 bases between the germline ends. The CDR3 nucleotides are TGTGCCAGCAGCGTCGCTAGCGCCTCCTACAATGAGCAGTTCTTC. This sequence encodes CASSVASASYNEQFF.

The gene calls are TRBV5-4 and TRBJ1-6; no reliable D call. With 4 bases removed from V and 9 bases from J, the gap between germline ends came to 11 bases. The CDR3 runs to 13 residues. CDR1 and CDR2 from the germline V gene are SGHNT and YYREEE (reference sequence). The CDR3 reads CASSQVGPSPLHF. Written as DNA, the CDR3 is TGTGCCAGCAGCCAAGTAGGACCTTCACCCCTCCACTTT. The full variable domain, completed using reference TRBV5-4 and TRBJ1-6, is ETGVTQSPTHLIKTRGQQVTLRCSSQSGHNTVSWYQQALGQGPQFIFQYYREEENGRGNFPPRFSGLQFPNYSSELNVNALELDDSALYLCASSQVGPSPLHFGNGTRLTVT.